A single T cell receptor (beta chain) is shown here with its context. Its antigen target is currently unknown. No much larger clone exists at a distance of one base, and base qualities are not known. TCRbeta CDR3 regions were amplified from genomic DNA using the immunoSEQ Assay, a bias-controlled multiplex PCR. As for the original processing: The number of nucleated cells in each sample was estimated by amplification of reference gene primers within the assay. To quantify the absolute abundance of each unique TCRbeta CDR3 rearrangement, sequence reads were collapsed and filtered. For each sample, productive Simpson clonality was calculated by taking the square root of Simpson's diversity index across productive rearrangements. The source is immuneACCESS, and TCRdb retained only in-frame sequences with V and J called. Part of the clones is not carried over; for the studies checked, unresolved V genes explain less than half of this, and the remainder is unexplained. V and J calls and clone size are copied from that table; D and trimming were computed from the DNA. The sample has roughly 120,000 clones on record, approximately 89% of them singletons. Around 5.5% of the sample is taken by the ten largest.

One collaborating source in Seattle enrolled patients while the patients were actively infected and followed the patients over time throughout the course of disease. Whole blood was collected in K2EDTA tubes by collaborating institutions according to the institutions' own protocols. For TCRbeta analysis, collaborators shipped samples as frozen whole blood, isolated PBMCs, or DNA extracted from either of those sample types. Inclusive of the bounding cysteine and phenylalanine, the CDR3 is 17 residues long. The read is trimmed to its CDR3 DNA, 51 bases read in frame from base 1. CDR1 is given as SGHTA and CDR2 as FQGTGA, both from the germline V gene. Trimmed from V: 2 bases; trimmed from J: 0 bases; junction bases lacking a gene match: 5. The source of the sample is a study of blood T cell repertoires in COVID-19 (dated by TCRdb to about 2020). With respect to the entire study: The collaborator samples originated in the United States, Italy and Spain and spanned the acute and convalescent phases of COVID-19. The material from the prospective study consisted of cDNA or gDNA derived from T cells, B-cell-depleted T cells, or PBMCs. Subjects who had been exposed to COVID-19, were actively infected with it, or had recovered from it provided the deeply sampled blood TCRbeta repertoires that made up the dataset. The repertoires were released in a freely available public database intended as a resource for research on the immune response to SARS-CoV-2. Samples came from the ongoing ImmuneRACE study (first 160 participants) plus 1,254 subjects from 6 global collaborators. A de-identified subject ID, COVID-19 status, age in years and sex were almost always included in the sample metadata. Where available, HLA class I and class II types were taken from metadata supplied by the sample provider and were not determined by assay-based typing.

General study outcomes and caveats: The quantity of clinical and demographic metadata differed by source and by participant and was supplied without curation.

The sample was peripheral blood. This receptor was identified in an older woman with COVID-19, enrolled during active disease. The sequence links TRBV7-3 to TRBJ2-1, with 9 bases in between that match TRBD2. The sequence in DNA is TGTGCCAGCAGCTTAGCCGGAGCGGGGGGCTCCTACAATGAGCAGTTCTTC. Its translation is CASSLAGAGGSYNEQFF.